This record looks at one TCR beta chain sequence and its context. Germline CDR1 reads SGDLS; CDR2 reads YYNGEE. The V end lost 0 bases, the J end lost 9 bases, and 14 bases lay between the germline ends. The CDR3 contains 14 residues. Original handling: Using reference gene primer amplification, nucleated cell counts were estimated. The method was immunoSEQ multiplex PCR; TCRdb's version includes in-frame clones alone and lacks a portion of them. The DNA gave D and trimming, while V, J and clone size come from that table. This sample has about 28,000 clones, with around 82% found just once. The sample is drawn from a study of blood T cell repertoires in COVID-19. Study details: Samples representing acute and convalescent COVID-19 were sourced from the United States, Italy and Spain. Sample material is recorded as cDNA or gDNA derived from T cells, B-cell-depleted T cells, or PBMCs.

This sequence originates from a man between 70 and 80 years old with active COVID-19. This chain links TRBV9 with TRBJ2-3; a possible D gene is TRBD2 (6 bases). The material sequenced was peripheral blood. The CDR3 loop is CASSVGSRGDTQYF. Here the CDR3 DNA reads TGTGCCAGCAGCGTAGGGAGCCGCGGGGACACGCAGTATTTT.